This T cell receptor (beta chain) was captured in a study of T cell changes during pregnancy in multiple sclerosis. TCRdb's table, derived via immunoSEQ multiplex PCR, lists solely in-frame clones and lacks some. The sample includes around 81,000 clones, around nine tenths of them seen just once. V dropped 5 bases and J dropped 5; count of bases not matched to a gene: 7. Germline V CDR1 and CDR2: MNHEY, SVGAGI. The CDR3 spans 14 residues. The clonotype was recovered from a female donor in good health, enrolled as a control in a pregnancy study. The specimen comprised peripheral blood, sampled after pregnancy. The chain has TRBV6-5 and TRBJ2-3; TRBD2 aligns across 7 bases. CDR3 sequence reads: CASSDRWEGDTQYF. The CDR3 region has the DNA TGTGCCAGCAGTGACCGCTGGGAGGGAGATACGCAGTATTTT.